These 29 T cell receptor beta chains came from one sample sequenced in a study of T-cell memory formation after mild COVID-19. One entry per CDR3 protein, called by TCRdb with MiXCR from the 5' RACE reads. The sample has 200,000 to 250,000 distinct CDR3 sequences, 7.5% to 10% seen once. Sequenced input: PBMCs or a T cell subset sorted from them (not recorded which). Every receptor here comes from a man between 18 and 35 years old who had mild COVID-19 (a few samples of this study predate the infection). Cell type and time point are not known.

The chain couples TRBV6-5 to TRBJ1-6; the match to TRBD1 covers 7 bases. The CDR3 is 16 residues long. After removal of 2 bases from V and 2 bases from J, the junction contained 3 bases not matched to a gene. CDR1 is MNHEY, CDR2 SVGAGI, per germline. The CDR3 reads CASSYGQDTYNSPLHF. The CDR3 DNA sequence: TGTGCCAGCAGTTACGGACAGGACACCTATAATTCACCCCTCCACTTT.

CDR3 DNA: TGTGCCACCAGTGATCCTGGACAGAACACTGAAGCTTTCTTT. It specifies CATSDPGQNTEAFF. This chain connects TRBV24-1 to TRBJ1-1; D perhaps matches TRBD1 (5 bases). Trimming pared 3 bases from V and 1 base from J, leaving 8 bases between. Germline-derived CDR1 and CDR2 are KGHDR and SFDVKD. This CDR3 contains 14 residues.

This clonotype was seen only a few times. The rearrangement uses TRBV9 and TRBJ2-4; tentatively, D is TRBD1 or TRBD2 (5 bases each). Trimming took 7 bases from V and 9 from J, leaving 20 bases between them. The CDR3 has 14 residues. CDR1 and CDR2 (germline): SGDLS, YYNGEE. CDR3 sequence reads: CASGKGQGESIQYF. The CDR3 region has the DNA TGTGCCAGCGGGAAAGGGCAGGGAGAGAGCATTCAGTACTTC.

This clonotype has more than one count but fewer than ten. The genes are TRBV7-2 and TRBJ2-7, with 9 nucleotides matching TRBD2. Germline CDR1 is SGHTA and CDR2 is FQGNSA. The V gene end was trimmed by 3 bases and the J gene end by 1 base; junction bases not matched to a gene: 4. This CDR3 contains 15 residues. CDR3 sequence reads: CASSFRAGGSYEQYF. CDR3 DNA sequence: TGTGCCAGCAGCTTTAGAGCGGGGGGATCCTACGAGCAGTACTTC. Variable domain in full (rest from reference TRBV7-2 and TRBJ2-7): GAGVSQSPSNKVTEKGKDVELRCDPISGHTALYWYRQSLGQGLEFLIYFQGNSAPDKSGLPSDRFSAERTGGSVSTLTIQRTQQEDSAVYLCASSFRAGGSYEQYFGPGTRLTVT.

This clonotype was detected only a few times. The J gene is TRBJ2-1, the V gene TRBV4-3, with D unclear. V lost 3 bases, J lost 9 bases, and 15 bases lay in between. The CDR3 consists of 14 residues. The germline CDR1 and CDR2 sequences are LGHNA and YSLEER. In DNA, the CDR3 is TGCGCCAGCAGCCATTTATCTCAGCCCGGTGAGCAGTTCTTC. This encodes CASSHLSQPGEQFF.

The V gene is TRBV11-2, the J gene TRBJ2-1, with 7 positions matching TRBD2. V lost 1 base and J lost 15; bases outside the gene matches: 6. Germline CDR1 SGHAT, CDR2 FQNNGV. The CDR3 sequence is 12 residues long. For the CDR3, the DNA is TGTGCCAGCAGCTTAGGAATAGCGGGCGGGTTCTTC. It translates to CASSLGIAGGFF. The full variable domain, in which reference TRBV11-2 and TRBJ2-1 provide the parts outside the CDR3, is EAGVAQSPRYKIIEKRQSVAFWCNPISGHATLYWYQQILGQGPKLLIQFQNNGVVDDSQLPKDRFSAERLKGVDSTLKIQPAKLEDSAVYLCASSLGIAGGFFGPGTRLTVL.

This chain connects TRBV7-6 to TRBJ1-3; tentative D call: TRBD1 (5 bases). Trimming cost V 1 base and J 1 base, with 14 bases left between them. The germline V gene has CDR1 SGHVS and CDR2 FNYEAQ. The length of the CDR3 is 17 residues. CDR3 sequence: CASSLVGAQGSGNTIYF. The CDR3 nucleotides read TGTGCCAGCAGCTTAGTAGGGGCTCAGGGATCTGGAAACACCATATATTTT.

V gene TRBV11-2 combines with J gene TRBJ1-2, with 7 bases matching TRBD1. CDR1 is SGHAT and CDR2 is FQNNGV in the germline V gene. V shed 7 bases, J shed 4 bases, and the junction held 9 bases outside the gene matches. This CDR3 is 14 amino acids long. The CDR3 DNA reads TGTGCCAGCAACCCTGCCTGGGACAGCTATGGCTACACCTTC. Translation: CASNPAWDSYGYTF.

This clonotype has a handful of counts. The chain links TRBV4-1 to TRBJ1-5; D ambiguous. The CDR3 sequence is 18 residues long. Germline loops: CDR1 MGHRA, CDR2 YSYEKL. The V end lost 0 bases, the J end lost 5 bases, and 20 bases lay between the germline ends. The CDR3 DNA reads as TGCGCCAGCAGCCAAGATCCCACCCCCAGGCCTTCACATCAGCCCCAGCATTTT. Translation gives CASSQDPTPRPSHQPQHF.

This clonotype was found many times. The chain uses TRBV5-6 and TRBJ2-3, with a weak D call TRBD2 (7 bases). The CDR3 runs to 13 residues. Germline loops: CDR1 SGHDT, CDR2 YYEEEE. The V and J ends lost 4 bases and 6 bases respectively, with 12 bases between them. The CDR3 DNA reads TGTGCCAGCAGCGGCGGGGGCGGGGATACGCAGTATTTT. Residues: CASSGGGGDTQYF.

V is TRBV7-3 and J is TRBJ2-1, with D hard to call. V lost 2 bases, J lost 11 bases, and 13 bases lay in between. The length of the CDR3 is 13 residues. Germline assignment: CDR1 SGHTA and CDR2 FQGTGA. The CDR3 DNA follows: TGTGCCAGCAGCTTAGCGGCGGTCGCTCAGCAGTTCTTC. It codes for CASSLAAVAQQFF.

This clonotype was seen at least ten times. The V and J genes are TRBV7-9 and TRBJ2-7, with 7 positions matching TRBD1. The CDR3 covers 13 residues. Germline CDR1 reads SEHNR; CDR2 reads FQNEAQ (reference sequence). CDR3 sequence: CASSPSHRGELHV. CDR3 nucleotides: TGTGCCAGCAGCCCGAGCCACAGGGGAGAGTTGCACGTC.

This clonotype was seen repeatedly, ten times or more. DNA for the CDR3: TGCGCCAGCAGCCGCCGACTAGCGGGGGCCCCCTACAATGAGCAGTTCTTC. Translated: CASSRRLAGAPYNEQFF. J is TRBJ2-1 and V is TRBV4-1; 12 positions match TRBD2. V shed 4 bases, J shed 2 bases, and the junction held 6 bases outside the gene matches. The CDR3 contains 17 residues. From germline, CDR1 is MGHRA and CDR2 YSYEKL.

This clonotype occurred a few times. This sequence joins TRBV6-6 and TRBJ2-3; a weak D match, TRBD2 (6 bases). Per the germline V gene, CDR1 is MNHNY and CDR2 is SVGAGI (reference sequence). Trimming took off 7 bases at V and 4 bases at J, with 12 bases between the two ends. This CDR3 is 13 amino acids long. The CDR3 DNA is TGTGCCAGCAATACTGGAGGGCCAGATACGCAGTATTTT. It yields the protein CASNTGGPDTQYF.

This clonotype was counted many times. The chain has TRBV19 and TRBJ1-5, with a tentative D call TRBD1 (5 bases). Germline CDR1 is LNHDA and CDR2 is SQIVND (reference sequence). The CDR3 runs 12 residues. With 6 bases removed from V and 4 bases from J, the gap between germline ends came to 7 bases. CDR3: CASRGVNQPQHF. As DNA, the CDR3 is TGTGCCAGTAGGGGGGTAAATCAGCCCCAGCATTTT.

The chain is built from TRBV5-1 and TRBJ2-3, with a possible D match to TRBD1 (5 bases). This CDR3 contains 15 residues. V dropped 6 bases and J dropped 0 bases, with 14 bases sitting between them. Per germline, CDR1 SGHRS and CDR2 YFSETQ. In nucleotides, the CDR3 is TGCGCCAGCACCCAGGGCGGCCCAAGCACAGATACGCAGTATTTT. It translates to CASTQGGPSTDTQYF. The full variable domain, rest sourced from reference TRBV5-1 and TRBJ2-3, is KAGVTQTPRYLIKTRGQQVTLSCSPISGHRSVSWYQQTPGQGLQFLFEYFSETQRNKGNFPGRFSGRQFSNSRSEMNVSTLELGDSALYLCASTQGGPSTDTQYFGPGTRLTVL.

In its sample, this clonotype was seen a few times. The chain employs TRBV12-3 or TRBV12-4 and TRBJ2-3; D is possibly TRBD2 (6 bases). V dropped 1 base and J dropped 5 bases, with 7 bases sitting between them. This CDR3 has 13 amino acids. Here the CDR3 reads CASSLGLEDTQYF. The CDR3 nucleotides read TGTGCCAGCAGTTTAGGACTAGAAGATACGCAGTATTTT.

The chain links TRBV6-6 to TRBJ1-3; 8 bases line up with TRBD1. The V and J ends lost 7 bases and 4 bases, in that order; junction bases with no gene match: 9. Germline V gene data show CDR1 as MNHNY and CDR2 as SVGAGI (reference sequence). This CDR3 has 15 residues. CDR3 sequence: CASKGQGLSGNTIYF. In nucleotides, the CDR3 is TGTGCCAGCAAAGGACAGGGTTTAAGCGGAAACACCATATATTTT.

This clonotype has at least ten counts. This chain connects TRBV5-1 to TRBJ1-1; TRBD1 aligns across 8 bases. The J segment lost 6 bases and the V segment lost 4 bases, leaving 5 bases of the junction unmatched. The CDR3 totals 13 residues. Germline CDR1 is SGHRS and CDR2 is YFSETQ. The CDR3 sequence is CASSLGQDAEAFF. The CDR3 coding sequence is TGCGCCAGCAGCCTGGGACAGGATGCTGAAGCTTTCTTT.

The V and J genes are TRBV20-1 and TRBJ1-2; 12 bases align to TRBD1. The CDR3 length is 14 residues. Trimming took 3 bases from V and 4 from J; bases not matched to a gene: 3. CDR1 is DFQATT and CDR2 is SNEGSKA in the germline V gene (reference sequence). The CDR3 DNA reads TGCAGTGCTAGGGGACAGGGGGCTGGCTATGGCTACACCTTC. Translating it yields CSARGQGAGYGYTF.

This clonotype was counted between two and nine times. The rearrangement links TRBV28 to TRBJ2-7; tentative D call: TRBD2 (5 bases). With 7 bases removed from V and 6 bases from J, the gap between germline ends came to 16 bases. The germline V gene has CDR1 MDHEN and CDR2 SYDVKM. The CDR3 is 13 residues long. The CDR3 DNA follows: TGTGCCAGCATGACCGCCGGGGTTGGCGAGCAGTACGTC. Protein product: CASMTAGVGEQYV.

This clonotype was counted at least ten times. V is TRBV29-1 and J is TRBJ1-1; D perhaps matches TRBD1 (6 bases). This CDR3 comprises 14 residues. V lost 7 bases and J 1 base, leaving 16 bases between the germline ends. Germline CDR1 and CDR2: SQVTM and ANQGSEA. Here the CDR3 reads CSAIGGQPNTEAFF. The DNA for the CDR3 is TGCAGCGCAATAGGGGGACAACCGAACACTGAAGCTTTCTTT.

This clonotype was seen only a few times. The chain recombines TRBV6-5 with TRBJ2-6, with TRBD1 matching over 7 bases. This CDR3 is built from 14 residues. The J segment lost 12 bases and the V segment lost 5 bases, leaving 10 bases of the junction unmatched. Germline values: CDR1 MNHEY, CDR2 SVGAGI. The CDR3 loop reads CASSHTTGVSVLTF. The CDR3 DNA reads as TGTGCCAGCAGTCATACAACAGGGGTGAGCGTCCTGACTTTC.

This clonotype was seen ten or more times. This chain uses TRBV5-1 with TRBJ2-1, with D uncertain. The CDR3 sequence is 16 residues long. With 0 bases removed from V and 2 bases from J, the gap between germline ends came to 12 bases. The germline V gene has CDR1 SGHRS and CDR2 YFSETQ. The DNA for the CDR3 is TGCGCCAGCAGCTTGGGAGGCAGACGGGCCTACAATGAGCAGTTCTTC. This encodes CASSLGGRRAYNEQFF.

This clonotype was detected a few times. The chain joins TRBV7-9 to TRBJ1-5; TRBD1 is a possible D gene (6 bases). The germline V gene has CDR1 SEHNR and CDR2 FQNEAQ (reference sequence). Trimming cost V 5 bases and J 3 bases, with 14 bases left between them. CDR3 size: 15 residues. The DNA for the CDR3 is TGTGCCAGCAGCCTTCATGGGGGCCCCAATCAGCCCCAGCATTTT. Encoded protein: CASSLHGGPNQPQHF.

The rearrangement uses TRBV27 and TRBJ2-7; D is uncertain. The ends were cut back, 5 bases at V and 6 bases at J, with 20 bases in the middle. The CDR3 spans 15 residues. Per germline, CDR1 MNHEY and CDR2 SMNVEV (reference sequence). DNA for the CDR3: TGTGCCAGCAGTCCCCAGCGCGTGGTTAGCTTCGAGCAGTACTTC. This codes for CASSPQRVVSFEQYF.

This clonotype was counted a few times. V usage is TRBV4-3 and J usage is TRBJ1-5; a possible D gene is TRBD1 (6 bases). This CDR3 comprises 16 residues. Per the germline V gene, CDR1 is LGHNA and CDR2 is YSLEER. Trimming took off 6 bases at V and 0 bases at J, with 15 bases between the two ends. The CDR3 sequence is CASSPDRLNSNQPQHF. CDR3 coding DNA: TGCGCCAGCAGTCCGGACAGACTCAATAGCAATCAGCCCCAGCATTTT.

This clonotype was seen a few times. This chain uses TRBV12-3 or TRBV12-4 with TRBJ1-1; D gene unclear. V lost 6 bases to trimming and J lost 5 bases, with 4 bases between them. The CDR3 extends over 10 amino acids. The CDR3 sequence is CASRSTEAFF. The CDR3 DNA follows: TGTGCCAGCAGAAGTACTGAAGCTTTCTTT.

This clonotype was found a few times. The rearrangement links TRBV6-2 or TRBV6-3 to TRBJ2-1; the D gene is possibly TRBD2 (6 bases). Germline-derived CDR1 and CDR2 are MNHEY and SVGEGT. The CDR3 contains 12 residues. The V end was cut by 5 bases, the J end by 9 bases, with 11 bases between. Here the CDR3 DNA reads TGTGCCAGCAGTGGGCCCGGGGGTGAGCAGTTCTTC. It codes for CASSGPGGEQFF.